This T cell receptor beta chain was identified in a study of OX40 agonist ivuxolimab in advanced cancers. General observations from the study: Among T cells, CD8+ cells averaged more expanded clones than CD4+ cells. Also present in some nonresponders was a low level of normalized T-cell clonal expansion.

Sequencing used immunoSEQ multiplex PCR; TCRdb keeps in-frame clones, though not all of them. The sample yields about 24,000 clones, 85% to 90% seen once. At baseline, cycle 4 day 1, and cycle 7 day 1, blood was sampled. Details on this clone: Its antigen is unidentified.

The clonotype originates from an adult with an advanced solid tumor such as melanoma, head and neck, liver or kidney cancer. The material was CD4+ or CD8+ T cells sorted from blood, obtained in a trial of the OX40 agonist ivuxolimab.

Here the CDR3 DNA reads TGTGCCAGCAGTCGACAGGGAGCGGCCGTAAAACTGTTTTTT. The encoded protein is CASSRQGAAVKLFF. This chain links TRBV6-5 with TRBJ1-4; TRBD1 agrees at 7 bases. CDR3 length: 14 amino acids. The germline gives CDR1 MNHEY, CDR2 SVGAGI. Losses at the gene ends were 5 bases for V and 10 bases for J; bases not matched to a gene: 10.